Listed here is a single T cell receptor (beta chain). The antigen remains unidentified. The sample comes from a study of T cells in localized non-small cell lung cancer. Study findings and constraints: Adjacent uninvolved lung had the highest clonality, suggesting focused antigen responses. The study sequenced only one region of the tumor. As a result, intratumor heterogeneity could not be excluded and remains possible. Adjacent lung had a median roughly 58 of the 100 largest tumor clones.

CDR3 length: 15 residues. Germline-derived CDR1 and CDR2 are SGHTA and FQGNSA. The trim removed 1 base at V and 2 bases at J, leaving 3 bases unmatched. Profiling relied on immunoSEQ multiplex PCR, and the TCRdb table lists in-frame clones only, not all of them. Here the sample spans some 130,000 clones, 80% to 90% being singletons. This specimen was peripheral blood, taken before any cancer treatment. The TCR was taken from a female donor aged 60 or older with stage I lung adenocarcinoma. The chain carries TRBV7-2 and TRBJ2-7, with 9 bases that match TRBD2. In nucleotides, the CDR3 is TGTGCCAGCAGCTTAGTGTCTAGCGGGACCTACGAGCAGTACTTC. It codes for CASSLVSSGTYEQYF.